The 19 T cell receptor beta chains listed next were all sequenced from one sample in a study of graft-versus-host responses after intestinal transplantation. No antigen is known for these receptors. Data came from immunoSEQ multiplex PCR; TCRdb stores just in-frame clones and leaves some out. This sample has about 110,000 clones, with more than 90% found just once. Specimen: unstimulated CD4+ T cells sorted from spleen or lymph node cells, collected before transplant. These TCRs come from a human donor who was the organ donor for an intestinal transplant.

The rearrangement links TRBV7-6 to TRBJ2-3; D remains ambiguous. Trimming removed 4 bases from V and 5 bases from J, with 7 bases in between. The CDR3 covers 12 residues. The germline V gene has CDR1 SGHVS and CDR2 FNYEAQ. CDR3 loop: CASSSRVDTQYF. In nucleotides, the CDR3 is TGTGCCAGCAGCTCCCGGGTAGATACGCAGTATTTT.

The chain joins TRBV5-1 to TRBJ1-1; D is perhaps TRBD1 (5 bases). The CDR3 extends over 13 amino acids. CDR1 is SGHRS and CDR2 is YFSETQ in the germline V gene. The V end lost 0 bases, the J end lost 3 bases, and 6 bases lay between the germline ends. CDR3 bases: TGCGCCAGCAGCTTGGGGGGCGACACTGAAGCTTTCTTT. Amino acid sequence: CASSLGGDTEAFF.

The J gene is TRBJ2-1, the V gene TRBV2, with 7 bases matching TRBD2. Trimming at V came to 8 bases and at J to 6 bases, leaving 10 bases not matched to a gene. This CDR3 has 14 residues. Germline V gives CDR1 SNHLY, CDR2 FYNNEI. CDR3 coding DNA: TGTGCCAGCCACCAGGGACTAACCGCCAATGAGCAGTTCTTC. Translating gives CASHQGLTANEQFF.

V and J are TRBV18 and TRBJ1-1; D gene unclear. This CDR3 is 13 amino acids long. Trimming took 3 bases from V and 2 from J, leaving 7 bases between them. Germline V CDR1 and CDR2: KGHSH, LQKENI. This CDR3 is CASSPFANTEAFF. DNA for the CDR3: TGTGCCAGCTCACCTTTCGCCAACACTGAAGCTTTCTTT.

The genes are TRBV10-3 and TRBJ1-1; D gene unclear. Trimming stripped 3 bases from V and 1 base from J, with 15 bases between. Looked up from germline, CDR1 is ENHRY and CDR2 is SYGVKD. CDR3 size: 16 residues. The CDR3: CAISEQPEIWNTEAFF. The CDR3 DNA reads TGTGCCATCAGTGAACAGCCCGAAATATGGAACACTGAAGCTTTCTTT.

The CDR3 DNA reads TGTGCCAGCAGCCAGGGCTTGAACACCGGGGAGCTGTTTTTT. This sequence encodes CASSQGLNTGELFF. This rearrangement joins TRBV5-6 to TRBJ2-2; D perhaps matches TRBD1 (5 bases). The germline gives CDR1 SGHDT, CDR2 YYEEEE. Between the trimmed V and J ends, which lost 4 bases and 1 base, there was a span of 8 bases. The CDR3 loop spans 14 amino acids.

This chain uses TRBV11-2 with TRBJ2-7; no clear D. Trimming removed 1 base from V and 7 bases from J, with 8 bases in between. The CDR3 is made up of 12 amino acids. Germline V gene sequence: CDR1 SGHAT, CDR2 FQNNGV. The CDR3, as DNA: TGTGCCAGCAGCTTAGTGTTAGGTGAGCAGTACTTC. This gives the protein CASSLVLGEQYF.

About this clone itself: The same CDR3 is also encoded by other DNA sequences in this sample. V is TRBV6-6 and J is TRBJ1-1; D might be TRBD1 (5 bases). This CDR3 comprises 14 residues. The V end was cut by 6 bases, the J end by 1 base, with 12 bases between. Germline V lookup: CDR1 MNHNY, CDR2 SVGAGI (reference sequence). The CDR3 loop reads CASRGGASNTEAFF. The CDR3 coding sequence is TGTGCCAGCAGGGGGGGAGCGTCGAACACTGAAGCTTTCTTT.

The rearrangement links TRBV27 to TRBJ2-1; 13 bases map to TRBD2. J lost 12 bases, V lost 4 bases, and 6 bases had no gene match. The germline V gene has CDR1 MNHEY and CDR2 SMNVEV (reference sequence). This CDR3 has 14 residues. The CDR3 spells CASSSATSGRVQFF. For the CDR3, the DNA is TGTGCCAGCAGTTCCGCCACTAGCGGGAGGGTGCAGTTCTTC.

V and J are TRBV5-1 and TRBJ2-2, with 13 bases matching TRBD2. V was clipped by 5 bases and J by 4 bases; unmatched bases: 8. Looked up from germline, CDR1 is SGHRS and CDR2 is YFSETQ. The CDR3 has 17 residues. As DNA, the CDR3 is TGCGCCAGCAGTCATGGACTAGCGGGAGAGGGCACCGGGGAGCTGTTTTTT. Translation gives CASSHGLAGEGTGELFF.

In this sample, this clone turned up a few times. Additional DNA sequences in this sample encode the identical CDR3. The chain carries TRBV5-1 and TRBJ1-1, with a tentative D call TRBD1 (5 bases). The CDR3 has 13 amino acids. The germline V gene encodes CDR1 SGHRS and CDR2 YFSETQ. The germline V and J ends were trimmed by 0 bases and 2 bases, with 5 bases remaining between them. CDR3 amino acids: CASSLGGNTEAFF. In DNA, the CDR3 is TGCGCCAGCAGCTTGGGGGGCAACACTGAAGCTTTCTTT.

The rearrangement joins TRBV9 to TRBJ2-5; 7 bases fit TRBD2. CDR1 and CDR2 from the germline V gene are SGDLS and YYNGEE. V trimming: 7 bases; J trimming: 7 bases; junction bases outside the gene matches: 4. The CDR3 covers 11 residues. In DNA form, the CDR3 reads TGTGCCAGCGGGAGGGCCGGGACCCAGTACTTC. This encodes CASGRAGTQYF.

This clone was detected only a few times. In DNA form, the CDR3 reads TGCAGCGTTACTTGGACGAACACCGGGGAGCTGTTTTTT. Amino acid sequence: CSVTWTNTGELFF. J is TRBJ2-2 and V is TRBV29-1; D not resolved. The CDR3 covers 13 residues. V shed 5 bases and J shed 0 bases, with 7 bases lying between them. The V gene's germline CDR1 is SQVTM and CDR2 ANQGSEA.

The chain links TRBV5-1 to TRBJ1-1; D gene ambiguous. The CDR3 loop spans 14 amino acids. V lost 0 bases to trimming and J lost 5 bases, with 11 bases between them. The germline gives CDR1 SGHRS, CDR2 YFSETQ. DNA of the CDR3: TGCGCCAGCAGCTTGGAGGGCCTTGAGACTGAAGCTTTCTTT. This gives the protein CASSLEGLETEAFF.

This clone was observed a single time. The CDR3 is CASSLGLAGVNEQFF. CDR3 bases: TGTGCCAGCAGCCTCGGACTAGCGGGAGTCAATGAGCAGTTCTTC. The chain recombines TRBV4-2 with TRBJ2-1; 13 bases agree with TRBD2. This CDR3 comprises 15 residues. CDR1 and CDR2 (germline): LGHNA, YNFKEQ. The ends lost 4 bases at V and 6 bases at J; junction bases unmatched: 3.

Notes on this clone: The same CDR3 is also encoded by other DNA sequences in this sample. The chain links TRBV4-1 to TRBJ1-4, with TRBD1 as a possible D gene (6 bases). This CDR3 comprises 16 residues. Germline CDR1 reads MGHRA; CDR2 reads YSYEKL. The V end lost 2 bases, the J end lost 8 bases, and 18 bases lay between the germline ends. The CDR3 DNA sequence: TGCGCCAGCAGCCAAAAGCCACAGGGATTATGGGAAAAACTGTTTTTT. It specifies CASSQKPQGLWEKLFF.

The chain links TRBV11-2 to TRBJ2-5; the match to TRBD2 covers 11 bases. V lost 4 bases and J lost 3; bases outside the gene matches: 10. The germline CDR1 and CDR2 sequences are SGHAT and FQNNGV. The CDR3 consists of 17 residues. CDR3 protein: CASSSPGLADKKETQYF. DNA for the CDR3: TGTGCCAGCAGCTCGCCGGGACTAGCGGACAAGAAAGAGACCCAGTACTTC. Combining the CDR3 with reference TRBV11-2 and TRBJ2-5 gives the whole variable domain EAGVAQSPRYKIIEKRQSVAFWCNPISGHATLYWYQQILGQGPKLLIQFQNNGVVDDSQLPKDRFSAERLKGVDSTLKIQPAKLEDSAVYLCASSSPGLADKKETQYFGPGTRLLVL.

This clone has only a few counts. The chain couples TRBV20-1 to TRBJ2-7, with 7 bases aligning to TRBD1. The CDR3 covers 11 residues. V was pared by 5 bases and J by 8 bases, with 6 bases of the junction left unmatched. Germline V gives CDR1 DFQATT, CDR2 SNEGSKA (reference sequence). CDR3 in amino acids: CSAVMTGQQYF. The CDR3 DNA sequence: TGCAGTGCTGTAATGACAGGGCAGCAGTACTTC.

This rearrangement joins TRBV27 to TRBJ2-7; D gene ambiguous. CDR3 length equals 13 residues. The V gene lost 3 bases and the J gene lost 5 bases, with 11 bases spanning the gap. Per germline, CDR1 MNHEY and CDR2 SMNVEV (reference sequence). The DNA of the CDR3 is TGTGCCAGCAGTTTTTTGGTTCCCCACGAGCAGTACTTC. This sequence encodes CASSFLVPHEQYF.